The 17 T cell receptor beta chains in this list originate from one sample, sequenced in a study of T cell responses to AZD1222 COVID-19 vaccine. Sequencing used immunoSEQ multiplex PCR; TCRdb keeps in-frame clones, though not all of them. The sample contains roughly 200,000 clones, 85% to 95% of which appear only once. Sample: peripheral blood, taken 28 days after the second dose of the MenACWY control vaccine. These receptors all stem from an adult who received the MenACWY meningococcal vaccine as a control.

The chain combines TRBV15 with TRBJ2-3; D may be TRBD1 or TRBD2 (6 bases each). V gave up 1 base and J gave up 5 bases, with 10 bases separating them. The CDR3 has 14 residues. Germline V lookup: CDR1 LNHNV, CDR2 YYDKDF (reference sequence). CDR3 bases: TGTGCCACCAGCAGAGGGGGGGCTGGAGATACGCAGTATTTT. Its translation is CATSRGGAGDTQYF.

The rearrangement links TRBV6-5 to TRBJ1-1; tentative D call: TRBD1 (6 bases). This CDR3 comprises 15 residues. V dropped 2 bases and J dropped 5 bases, with 15 bases sitting between them. Germline CDR1 is MNHEY and CDR2 is SVGAGI. CDR3 DNA: TGTGCCAGCAGTTACCAGGGTCGAGGGGGGACTGAAGCTTTCTTT. Translating it yields CASSYQGRGGTEAFF.

The V call is TRBV12-3 or TRBV12-4, the J call TRBJ1-5; D gene ambiguous. V lost 7 bases, J lost 5 bases, and 9 bases lay in between. This CDR3 has 12 residues. The CDR3 nucleotides are TGTGCCAGCACCGAGGGCGATCAGCCCCAGCATTTT. Encoded protein: CASTEGDQPQHF.

The chain recombines TRBV19 with TRBJ2-1; unclear D gene. V was shortened by 3 bases and J by 4 bases, with 13 bases between the two germline ends. CDR1 and CDR2 from the germline V gene are LNHDA and SQIVND (reference sequence). This CDR3 has 15 amino acids. The CDR3 region is CASSIALVGYNEQFF. DNA of the CDR3: TGTGCCAGTAGTATTGCCCTAGTAGGGTACAATGAGCAGTTCTTC.

The rearrangement links TRBV2 to TRBJ2-7; possibly TRBD2 for D (5 bases). Trimming took 8 bases from V and 0 from J, leaving 5 bases between them. The CDR3 covers 11 residues. The V gene's germline CDR1 is SNHLY and CDR2 FYNNEI. This CDR3 is CASGSSYEQYF. DNA for the CDR3: TGTGCCAGCGGGAGCTCCTACGAGCAGTACTTC.

The CDR3 loop reads CASSLVQGQETQYF. In nucleotides, the CDR3 is TGTGCCAGCAGCTTAGTGCAGGGACAAGAGACCCAGTACTTC. The J gene is TRBJ2-5, the V gene TRBV11-2, with D possibly TRBD1 on 5 matching bases. The germline gives CDR1 SGHAT, CDR2 FQNNGV. The ends were cut back, 1 base at V and 2 bases at J, with 8 bases in the middle. The CDR3 sequence is 14 residues long.

This clone was counted a single time. This sequence joins TRBV6-4 and TRBJ1-2, with D possibly matching TRBD1 (6 bases). CDR1 is MRHNA and CDR2 is SNTAGT in the germline V gene. This CDR3 comprises 14 residues. The V end lost 0 bases, the J end lost 8 bases, and 13 bases lay between the germline ends. The CDR3 here is CASSDSGRGGGYTF. As DNA, the CDR3 is TGTGCCAGCAGTGACTCGGGCAGGGGTGGCGGCTACACCTTC.

This clone has a single count. The DNA of the CDR3 is TGCAGCGTTGAAAGACAGTATGGCTACACCTTC. Protein product: CSVERQYGYTF. This chain uses TRBV29-1 with TRBJ1-2; perhaps TRBD1 as D (5 bases). Germline V gene data show CDR1 as SQVTM and CDR2 as ANQGSEA. The V gene lost 2 bases and the J gene lost 5 bases, with 6 bases spanning the gap. There are 11 residues in the CDR3.

V usage is TRBV10-3 and J usage is TRBJ1-2, with D possibly matching TRBD1 (5 bases). CDR3 length equals 14 residues. Germline CDR1 is ENHRY and CDR2 is SYGVKD. V lost 0 bases and J lost 2, with 7 bases in between. The CDR3 sequence: CAISESRQNYGYTF. Written as DNA, the CDR3 is TGTGCCATCAGTGAGTCAAGACAGAACTATGGCTACACCTTC.

V usage is TRBV24-1 and J usage is TRBJ1-1, with D perhaps matching TRBD1 (6 bases). The CDR3 extends over 13 amino acids. Germline V gene lookup returns CDR1 KGHDR and CDR2 SFDVKD. Trimming removed 4 bases at V and 1 base at J, with 6 bases between. CDR3 in amino acids: CATSDRGNTEAFF. CDR3 nucleotide sequence: TGTGCCACCAGTGACAGGGGGAACACTGAAGCTTTCTTT.

V and J are TRBV10-1 and TRBJ1-5; D may be TRBD1 (6 bases). Germline V lookup: CDR1 WNHNN, CDR2 SYGVQD (reference sequence). The CDR3 runs 12 residues. Trimming stripped 9 bases from V and 7 bases from J, with 13 bases between. The CDR3 spells CARPRGWQPQHF. CDR3 DNA sequence: TGCGCCAGACCGAGGGGGTGGCAGCCCCAGCATTTT.

CDR3 sequence reads: CASSQTNTGELFF. The CDR3 region has the DNA TGTGCCAGCTCACAGACGAACACCGGGGAGCTGTTTTTT. This chain connects TRBV3-1 (or the pseudogene TRBV3-2) to TRBJ2-2; D not certain. Trimming removed 8 bases from V and 0 bases from J, with 7 bases in between. Per germline, CDR1 LGHDT and CDR2 YNNKEL (reference sequence). The length of the CDR3 is 13 residues.

This chain uses TRBV19 with TRBJ1-4, with D possibly matching TRBD1 (5 bases). V lost 3 bases and J 2 bases, leaving 7 bases between the germline ends. The CDR3 runs to 14 residues. Germline assignment: CDR1 LNHDA and CDR2 SQIVND (reference sequence). The CDR3 coding sequence is TGTGCCAGTAGTATTGGGGGGACTAATGAAAAACTGTTTTTT. Translating it yields CASSIGGTNEKLFF.

Only one count was recorded for this clone. The chain recombines TRBV12-5 with TRBJ1-5; possibly TRBD1 for D (5 bases). Germline V lookup: CDR1 LGHNT, CDR2 FRNRAP. The length of the CDR3 is 18 residues. V lost 0 bases and J lost 7, with 22 bases in between. The CDR3: CASGLVRASRELGQPQHF. The CDR3 DNA is TGTGCTAGTGGTTTGGTACGAGCGTCCAGGGAGTTAGGGCAGCCCCAGCATTTT.

DNA of the CDR3: TGTGCCAGCAGCCTCCAGGGGGCAGACAATGAGCAGTTCTTC. This sequence encodes CASSLQGADNEQFF. The chain links TRBV9 to TRBJ2-1; 8 bases agree with TRBD1. The J segment lost 5 bases and the V segment lost 4 bases, leaving 5 bases of the junction unmatched. Germline assignment: CDR1 SGDLS and CDR2 YYNGEE. The CDR3 loop spans 14 amino acids.

The gene calls are TRBV7-9 and TRBJ1-2; D might be TRBD1 (6 bases). The V gene lost 0 bases and the J gene lost 0 bases, with 11 bases spanning the gap. Germline V gene sequence: CDR1 SEHNR, CDR2 FQNEAQ (reference sequence). This CDR3 contains 16 residues. CDR3: CASSLAPDSSNYGYTF. CDR3 sequence (DNA): TGTGCCAGCAGCTTAGCACCGGACAGTTCTAACTATGGCTACACCTTC.

This clone was seen a single time. This sequence joins TRBV5-4 and TRBJ2-1; TRBD1 is a possible D gene (6 bases). This CDR3 is 13 amino acids long. Germline CDR1 reads SGHNT; CDR2 reads YYREEE (reference sequence). V was shortened by 4 bases and J by 8 bases, with 13 bases between the two germline ends. CDR3 sequence: CASSLVGGHEQFF. The CDR3 coding sequence is TGTGCCAGCAGCCTGGTAGGGGGACATGAGCAGTTCTTC.